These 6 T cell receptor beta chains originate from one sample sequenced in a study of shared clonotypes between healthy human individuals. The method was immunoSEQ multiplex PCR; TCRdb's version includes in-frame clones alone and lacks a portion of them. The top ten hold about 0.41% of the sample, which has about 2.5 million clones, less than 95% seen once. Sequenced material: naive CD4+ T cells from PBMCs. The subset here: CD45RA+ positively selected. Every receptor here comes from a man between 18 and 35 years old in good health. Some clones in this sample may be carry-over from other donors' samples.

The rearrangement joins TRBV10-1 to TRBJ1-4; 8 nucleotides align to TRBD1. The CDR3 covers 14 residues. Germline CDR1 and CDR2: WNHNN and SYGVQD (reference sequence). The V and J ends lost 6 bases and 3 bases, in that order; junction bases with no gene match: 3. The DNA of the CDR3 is TGCGCCAGCAGCTTGACAGGGGCTAATGAAAAACTGTTTTTT. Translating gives CASSLTGANEKLFF.

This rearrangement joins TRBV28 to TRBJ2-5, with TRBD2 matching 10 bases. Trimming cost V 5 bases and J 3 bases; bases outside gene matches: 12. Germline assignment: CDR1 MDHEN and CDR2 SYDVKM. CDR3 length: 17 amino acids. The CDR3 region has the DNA TGTGCCAGCAGTCCCCTAGGTAGCGGGAGGTCTAAAGAGACCCAGTACTTC. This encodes CASSPLGSGRSKETQYF.

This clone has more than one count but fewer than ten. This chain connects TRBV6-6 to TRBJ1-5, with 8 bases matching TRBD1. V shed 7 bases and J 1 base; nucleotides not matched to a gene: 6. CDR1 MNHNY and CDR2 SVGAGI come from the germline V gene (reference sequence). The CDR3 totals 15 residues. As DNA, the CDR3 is TGTGCCAGCACTACGGACAGGGCCAGCAATCAGCCCCAGCATTTT. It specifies CASTTDRASNQPQHF.

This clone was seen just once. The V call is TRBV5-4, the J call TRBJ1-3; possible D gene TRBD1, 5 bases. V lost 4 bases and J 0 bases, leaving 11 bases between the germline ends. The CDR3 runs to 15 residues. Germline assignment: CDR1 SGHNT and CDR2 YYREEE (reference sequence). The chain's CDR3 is CASSRDPSSGNTIYF. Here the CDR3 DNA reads TGTGCCAGCAGCCGGGACCCAAGCTCTGGAAACACCATATATTTT.

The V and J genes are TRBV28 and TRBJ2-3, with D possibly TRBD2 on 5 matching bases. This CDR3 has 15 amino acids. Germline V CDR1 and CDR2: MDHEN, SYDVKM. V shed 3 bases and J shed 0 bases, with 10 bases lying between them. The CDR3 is CASSFRRASTDTQYF. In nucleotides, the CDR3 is TGTGCCAGCAGTTTTAGGCGGGCCAGCACAGATACGCAGTATTTT.

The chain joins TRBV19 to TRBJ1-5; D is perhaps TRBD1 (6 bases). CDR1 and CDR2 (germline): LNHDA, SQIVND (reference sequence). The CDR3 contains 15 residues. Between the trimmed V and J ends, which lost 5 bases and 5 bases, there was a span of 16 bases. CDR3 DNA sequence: TGTGCCAGTAGTCCCCTCGGGGACACCCATCAGCCCCAGCATTTT. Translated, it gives CASSPLGDTHQPQHF.